One sample yielded the 8 T cell receptor beta chains listed below, sequenced in a study of cytotoxic CD8 clonotypes in ibrutinib-treated CLL. Using immunoSEQ multiplex PCR, the repertoire was profiled, and TCRdb retains in-frame clones only, with some absent. The sample yields around 130,000 clones, roughly 84% seen once. The sequencing used PBMCs, collected after 24 months of ibrutinib treatment. These receptors came from a human donor with chronic lymphocytic leukemia.

J is TRBJ1-4 and V is TRBV10-3; D perhaps matches TRBD1 (5 bases). The CDR3 has 14 amino acids. CDR1 and CDR2 (germline): ENHRY, SYGVKD. V was pared by 6 bases and J by 2 bases, with 10 bases between. CDR3 DNA sequence: TGTGCCATCAGGGAGGGGAGTACTAATGAAAAACTGTTTTTT. This gives the protein CAIREGSTNEKLFF.

The chain employs TRBV5-6 and TRBJ2-7, with 7 bases that match TRBD2. Trimming took 4 bases from V and 0 from J; bases not matched to a gene: 10. This CDR3 has 16 amino acids. Germline CDR1 is SGHDT and CDR2 is YYEEEE. DNA for the CDR3: TGTGCCAGCAGCACGGGTGGGAGGGCAGACTCCTACGAGCAGTACTTC. The encoded protein is CASSTGGRADSYEQYF.

This clone was observed a few times. The chain combines TRBV4-3 with TRBJ1-3, with 7 bases lining up with TRBD1. With 0 bases clipped from V and 4 bases from J, the junction kept 3 bases outside the gene matches. This CDR3 has 15 residues. The germline gives CDR1 LGHNA, CDR2 YSLEER. CDR3 DNA: TGCGCCAGCAGCCAAGATGACAGGGAAGGAAACACCATATATTTT. This codes for CASSQDDREGNTIYF.

This clone was counted only a few times. This chain joins TRBV5-1 and TRBJ1-6, with D maybe TRBD1 (5 bases). The ends were cut back, 0 bases at V and 7 bases at J, with 5 bases in the middle. The length of the CDR3 is 13 residues. Germline CDR1 and CDR2: SGHRS and YFSETQ. The CDR3 sequence is CASSLEGNSPLHF. In nucleotides, the CDR3 is TGCGCCAGCAGCTTGGAGGGGAATTCACCCCTCCACTTT.

The rearrangement uses TRBV6-5 and TRBJ2-5; 7 nucleotides match TRBD1. The germline V gene encodes CDR1 MNHEY and CDR2 SVGAGI. The V gene end was trimmed by 5 bases and the J gene end by 1 base; junction bases not matched to a gene: 7. The CDR3 loop spans 15 amino acids. CDR3 coding DNA: TGTGCCAGCAGTCAGACGACAGGGCCCCAAGAGACCCAGTACTTC. Its translation: CASSQTTGPQETQYF.

The V and J genes are TRBV9 and TRBJ2-1; D is ambiguous. Germline V gene sequence: CDR1 SGDLS, CDR2 YYNGEE. The CDR3 covers 16 residues. Trimming removed 0 bases from V and 5 bases from J, with 15 bases in between. The CDR3 coding sequence is TGTGCCAGCAGCGTAGCCCTGGGGAATCCTCACAATGAGCAGTTCTTC. It codes for CASSVALGNPHNEQFF.

The chain is built from TRBV10-3 and TRBJ2-5; 10 bases are shared with TRBD2. V lost 5 bases, J lost 0 bases, and 6 bases stayed unmatched. This CDR3 comprises 16 residues. Germline V gene data show CDR1 as ENHRY and CDR2 as SYGVKD. The CDR3 region is CAISREGLAYQETQYF. CDR3 bases: TGTGCCATCAGTCGAGAGGGACTAGCGTACCAAGAGACCCAGTACTTC.

The chain is built from TRBV7-9 and TRBJ2-5, with D perhaps TRBD1 (6 bases). CDR3 length: 14 amino acids. Per the germline V gene, CDR1 is SEHNR and CDR2 is FQNEAQ (reference sequence). Trimming pared 3 bases from V and 1 base from J, leaving 9 bases between. CDR3 residues: CASSLTTGQETQYF. CDR3 DNA sequence: TGTGCCAGCAGCTTGACGACAGGCCAAGAGACCCAGTACTTC.